This T cell receptor (beta chain) stems from a study of vaccination and CD4 T cells after COVID-19. The sample's treatment: roughly ten-day PBMC culture with coronavirus spike peptide pools or control peptides (ViraFEST assay). Concerning this clonotype itself: Its cognate antigen is unknown.

CD4+ T cells that had been cultured provided DNA sequenced with the Oncomine TCR Beta short-read assay. TCRdb re-analysed the PCR reads in MiXCR, keeping a single row per CDR3 protein. The sample lists around 5,000 distinct CDR3 sequences, about 40% occurring once. The specimen was CD4+ T cells from blood, cultured in vitro, collected after SARS-CoV-2 vaccination. This TCR was sampled from a human donor who had recovered from COVID-19.

CDR3 coding DNA: TGTGCCAGCAAGGTCAGGGGAGACACTGAAGCTTTCTTT. Encoded protein: CASKVRGDTEAFF. The chain employs TRBV6-1 and TRBJ1-1, with D tentatively TRBD1 (6 bases). Germline CDR1 and CDR2: MNHNS and SASEGT. The CDR3 consists of 13 residues. The V gene lost 7 bases and the J gene lost 3 bases, with 12 bases spanning the gap.